What follows are 14 T cell receptor beta chains derived from one specimen sequenced in a study of blood T cell repertoires in COVID-19 (dated by TCRdb to 2018 to 2021). Receptor amplification or capture employed the immunoSEQ multiplex PCR assay. Held by TCRdb, this immuneACCESS table contains in-frame sequences only and omits some clones. Under half of the omission traces to an unresolved V gene where checked; the cause of the rest is unknown. A total of around 110,000 clones appear in this sample, 82% of them only once. Roughly 4.3% of the sample is taken by the ten largest. Sequencing input: peripheral blood. These receptor sequences come from a woman between 70 and 85 years old with acute or convalescent COVID-19.

This chain links TRBV19 with TRBJ1-4; 8 bases agree with TRBD1. With 8 bases clipped from V and 4 bases from J, the junction kept 9 bases outside the gene matches. Germline CDR1 reads LNHDA; CDR2 reads SQIVND (reference sequence). The CDR3 contains 15 residues. CDR3 sequence (DNA): TGTGCCAGTGAGGACAGGGAGAGGCGTAATGAAAAACTGTTTTTT. Encoded protein: CASEDRERRNEKLFF.

This clone showed up just once. Other DNA sequences in the sample encode the same CDR3. The genes are TRBV19 and TRBJ2-2; perhaps TRBD1 as D (6 bases). The length of the CDR3 is 15 residues. The V and J ends lost 4 bases and 5 bases respectively, with 14 bases between them. The V gene's germline CDR1 is LNHDA and CDR2 SQIVND (reference sequence). This chain's CDR3 is CASSNPGERTGELFF. The CDR3 DNA is TGTGCCAGTAGTAATCCAGGGGAAAGGACCGGGGAGCTGTTTTTT.

This clone was seen only a few times. The rearrangement joins TRBV19 to TRBJ2-7; D unclear. Trimming removed 3 bases at V and 0 bases at J, with 9 bases between. The germline V gene encodes CDR1 LNHDA and CDR2 SQIVND (reference sequence). There are 14 residues in the CDR3. The CDR3 protein is CASSIAIFSYEQYF. The CDR3 bases are TGTGCCAGTAGTATCGCTATTTTCTCCTACGAGCAGTACTTC.

V usage is TRBV2 and J usage is TRBJ2-3; 9 positions match TRBD2. The CDR3 has 15 amino acids. Germline trimming cut 0 bases from V and 5 bases from J; bases unmatched to any gene: 3. From germline, CDR1 is SNHLY and CDR2 FYNNEI. The CDR3 region is CASSEAAGGRDTQYF. The CDR3 DNA reads as TGTGCCAGCAGTGAAGCGGCGGGGGGGCGAGATACGCAGTATTTT.

The gene calls are TRBV11-2 and TRBJ1-1; no definite D call. Trimming removed 0 bases at V and 5 bases at J, with 10 bases between. Germline CDR1 is SGHAT and CDR2 is FQNNGV. The CDR3 is made up of 14 amino acids. CDR3 nucleotides: TGTGCCAGCAGCTTAGAGGGCCTCAGAACTGAAGCTTTCTTT. Translated: CASSLEGLRTEAFF. Based on the CDR3 plus reference TRBV11-2 and TRBJ1-1, the full variable domain is EAGVAQSPRYKIIEKRQSVAFWCNPISGHATLYWYQQILGQGPKLLIQFQNNGVVDDSQLPKDRFSAERLKGVDSTLKIQPAKLEDSAVYLCASSLEGLRTEAFFGQGTRLTVV.

This clone was recorded once. The V call is TRBV7-2, the J call TRBJ1-1; TRBD1 agrees at 7 bases. V was clipped by 5 bases and J by 1 base; unmatched bases: 7. The CDR3 contains 15 residues. The germline gives CDR1 SGHTA, CDR2 FQGNSA. This CDR3 is CASSETGMKNTEAFF. In DNA, the CDR3 is TGTGCCAGCAGCGAGACAGGGATGAAGAACACTGAAGCTTTCTTT.

The chain joins TRBV27 to TRBJ2-5, with D perhaps TRBD2 (6 bases). Trimming stripped 5 bases from V and 5 bases from J, with 18 bases between. The CDR3 has 15 amino acids. Germline V gene lookup returns CDR1 MNHEY and CDR2 SMNVEV (reference sequence). The CDR3 reads CASSRRLGGVETQYF. The CDR3 DNA follows: TGTGCCAGCAGTCGACGACTAGGCGGGGTGGAGACCCAGTACTTC.

J is TRBJ1-2 and V is TRBV29-1; no firm D call. This CDR3 comprises 15 residues. Germline V gene data show CDR1 as SQVTM and CDR2 as ANQGSEA. V was trimmed by 1 base and J by 4 bases, leaving 16 bases between them. The chain's CDR3 is CSVEAGRADGYGYTF. The CDR3 region has the DNA TGCAGCGTTGAAGCGGGGAGGGCCGACGGCTATGGCTACACCTTC.

Worth noting for this clone: The sample carries other DNA sequences with the same CDR3. The chain couples TRBV7-3 to TRBJ2-3, with 11 bases identical to TRBD2. The germline CDR1 and CDR2 sequences are SGHTA and FQGTGA. CDR3 length equals 15 residues. Trimming at V came to 5 bases and at J to 4 bases, leaving 5 bases not matched to a gene. CDR3 coding DNA: TGTGCCAGCAGCCTTAGCGGGGGGGCCGCAGATACGCAGTATTTT. As protein: CASSLSGGAADTQYF.

The chain carries TRBV6-2 or TRBV6-3 and TRBJ2-2; a weak D match, TRBD1 (6 bases). CDR3 size: 17 residues. The V and J ends lost 2 bases and 0 bases respectively, with 13 bases between them. The germline V gene encodes CDR1 MNHEY and CDR2 SVGEGT. The CDR3 DNA sequence: TGTGCCAGCAGTTACACCGACAGGACCGCGAACACCGGGGAGCTGTTTTTT. Translating it yields CASSYTDRTANTGELFF.

The chain joins TRBV2 to TRBJ1-4, with no clear D. The V end lost 5 bases, the J end lost 7 bases, and 14 bases lay between the germline ends. The CDR3 loop spans 14 amino acids. CDR1 and CDR2 (germline): SNHLY, FYNNEI. The CDR3 is CASSREKVAEKLFF. CDR3 nucleotides: TGTGCCAGCAGTAGGGAGAAAGTGGCTGAAAAACTGTTTTTT.

The chain links TRBV4-2 to TRBJ1-5; D is perhaps TRBD1 (5 bases). The CDR3 is made up of 15 amino acids. The ends were cut back, 0 bases at V and 7 bases at J, with 13 bases in the middle. Germline V gene data show CDR1 as LGHNA and CDR2 as YNFKEQ. DNA of the CDR3: TGTGCCAGCAGCCAAGAAGGGGCAGGGCCCCAGCCCCAGCATTTT. Translating it yields CASSQEGAGPQPQHF.

V and J are TRBV5-1 and TRBJ2-1; D might be TRBD2 (5 bases). CDR3 length: 15 amino acids. Germline assignment: CDR1 SGHRS and CDR2 YFSETQ. V lost 1 base to trimming and J lost 0 bases, with 8 bases between them. Here the CDR3 reads CASSLTGSSYNEQFF. For the CDR3, the DNA is TGCGCCAGCAGCTTGACGGGGAGCTCCTACAATGAGCAGTTCTTC.

This clone was seen a single time. The chain's CDR3 is CASSLGSGQGFGEAFF. In nucleotides, the CDR3 is TGTGCCAGCAGCTTGGGCAGTGGACAGGGTTTCGGTGAAGCTTTCTTT. The chain uses TRBV5-4 and TRBJ1-1; TRBD1 matches at 8 bases. The CDR3 is made up of 16 amino acids. V lost 0 bases, J lost 7 bases, and 11 bases stayed unmatched. Germline CDR1 and CDR2: SGHNT and YYREEE (reference sequence).